This entry is about one T cell receptor (beta chain). Sequencing used immunoSEQ multiplex PCR; TCRdb keeps in-frame clones, though not all of them. The table includes fewer than 85,000 clones, roughly 96% detected once. V shed 5 bases and J shed 1 base, with 5 bases lying between them. CDR3 length equals 13 residues. Germline assignment: CDR1 SGHNT and CDR2 YENEEA. The data were taken from a study of T cell changes during pregnancy in multiple sclerosis. The sample here was peripheral blood, taken in the second trimester of pregnancy. The TCR originated in a female donor with multiple sclerosis, enrolled in a pregnancy study. This chain joins TRBV11-3 and TRBJ2-2; D uncertain. The CDR3 region has the DNA TGTGCCAGCAGCCCAGAGAACACCGGGGAGCTGTTTTTT. Its translation: CASSPENTGELFF.